The 8 T cell receptor beta chains below all came from one sample that was sequenced in a study of blood T cell repertoires in COVID-19. Method: immunoSEQ multiplex PCR; TCRdb's copy keeps in-frame clones and lacks some. Among 200,000 to 250,000 clones listed, 70% to 90% were seen once. Sequencing was done on a sample of peripheral blood. The receptor source for this set is a woman aged 30 to 39 with COVID-19, enrolled during active disease.

V and J are TRBV4-3 and TRBJ1-5; no clear D. The germline gives CDR1 LGHNA, CDR2 YSLEER. Trimming left V 0 bases short and J 7 bases short, with 16 bases between. The CDR3 is made up of 16 amino acids. The CDR3 is CASSQDLGVGEQPQHF. The DNA for the CDR3 is TGCGCCAGCAGCCAAGATCTCGGGGTCGGGGAGCAGCCCCAGCATTTT.

The chain couples TRBV28 to TRBJ2-5, with 9 bases fitting TRBD2. The ends lost 4 bases at V and 3 bases at J; junction bases unmatched: 18. This CDR3 has 19 amino acids. Germline V gives CDR1 MDHEN, CDR2 SYDVKM. The CDR3 region is CASSYPPLRGGLGEETQYF. The DNA of the CDR3 is TGTGCCAGCAGTTACCCCCCTTTGCGGGGGGGCCTAGGGGAAGAGACCCAGTACTTC.

The gene calls are TRBV7-8 and TRBJ1-5; D is unclear. The CDR3 runs to 15 residues. Trimming left V 2 bases short and J 8 bases short, with 16 bases between. The germline V gene has CDR1 SGHVS and CDR2 FQNEAQ. This chain's CDR3 is CASSLLGRPTKPQHF. The CDR3 DNA reads TGTGCCAGCAGCTTACTAGGTAGGCCCACTAAGCCCCAGCATTTT.

The rearrangement uses TRBV19 and TRBJ2-3, with 9 bases lining up with TRBD2. CDR1 and CDR2 from the germline V gene are LNHDA and SQIVND (reference sequence). Losses at the gene ends were 3 bases for V and 4 bases for J; bases not matched to a gene: 5. The length of the CDR3 is 15 residues. CDR3 loop: CASSIRAGGPDTQYF. CDR3 nucleotides: TGTGCCAGTAGTATCCGAGCGGGAGGACCAGATACGCAGTATTTT.

V gene TRBV24-1 combines with J gene TRBJ1-2, with 9 bases fitting TRBD1. CDR1 KGHDR and CDR2 SFDVKD come from the germline V gene. There are 15 residues in the CDR3. Germline trimming cut 3 bases from V and 6 bases from J; bases unmatched to any gene: 7. Here the CDR3 DNA reads TGTGCCACCAGTGATCTCTTACAGGGGGCGGATGGCTACACCTTC. Amino acid sequence: CATSDLLQGADGYTF.

This chain joins TRBV24-1 and TRBJ2-1; tentatively, D is TRBD2 (5 bases). The ends were cut back, 3 bases at V and 6 bases at J, with 17 bases in the middle. CDR1 is KGHDR and CDR2 is SFDVKD in the germline V gene. The CDR3 length is 16 residues. As DNA, the CDR3 is TGTGCCACCAGTGATCCAATCACACCGGGAATCAATGAGCAGTTCTTC. It translates to CATSDPITPGINEQFF.

The rearrangement uses TRBV7-9 and TRBJ2-5, with unresolved D. Trimming removed 4 bases from V and 0 bases from J, with 9 bases in between. Germline V gene sequence: CDR1 SEHNR, CDR2 FQNEAQ (reference sequence). CDR3 length: 14 residues. In DNA, the CDR3 is TGTGCCAGCAGCTGGCCGACACACCAAGAGACCCAGTACTTC. It translates to CASSWPTHQETQYF.

This clone was recorded at least ten times. V gene TRBV6-2 or TRBV6-3 combines with J gene TRBJ2-3, with D perhaps matching TRBD2 (6 bases). The V gene lost 6 bases and the J gene lost 4 bases, with 17 bases spanning the gap. Germline V gene lookup returns CDR1 MNHEY and CDR2 SVGEGT. The CDR3 contains 15 residues. CDR3 residues: CASSLIAEGSDTQYF. CDR3 bases: TGTGCCAGCAGCCTGATAGCGGAAGGATCAGATACGCAGTATTTT.